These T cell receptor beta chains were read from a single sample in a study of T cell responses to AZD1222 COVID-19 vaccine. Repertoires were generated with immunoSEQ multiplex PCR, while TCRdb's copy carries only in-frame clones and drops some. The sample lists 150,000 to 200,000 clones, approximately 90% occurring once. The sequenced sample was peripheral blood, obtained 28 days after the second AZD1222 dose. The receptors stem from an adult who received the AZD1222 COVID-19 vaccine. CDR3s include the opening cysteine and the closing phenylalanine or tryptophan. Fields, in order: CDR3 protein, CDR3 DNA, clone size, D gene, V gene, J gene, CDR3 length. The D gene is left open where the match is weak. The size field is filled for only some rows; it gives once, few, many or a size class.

cdr3_aa: CASSQAPGQPQHF
cdr3_nt: TGTGCCAGCAGCCAAGCCCCAGGTCAGCCCCAGCATTTT
clone_size: once
d_call: -
v_call: TRBV3-1/TRBV3-2
j_call: TRBJ1-5
cdr3_length: 13

cdr3_aa: CATSTSLAEAFF
cdr3_nt: TGTGCCACCAGCACAAGCCTGGCGGAAGCTTTCTTT
clone_size: -
d_call: -
v_call: TRBV15
j_call: TRBJ1-1
cdr3_length: 12

cdr3_aa: CASSQSNQPQHF
cdr3_nt: TGTGCCAGCAGCCAGAGCAATCAGCCCCAGCATTTT
clone_size: -
d_call: -
v_call: TRBV14
j_call: TRBJ1-5
cdr3_length: 12

cdr3_aa: CAGSEASRAGNTIYF
cdr3_nt: TGTGCCGGCAGTGAAGCCTCCCGGGCTGGAAACACCATATATTTT
clone_size: -
d_call: -
v_call: TRBV6-1
j_call: TRBJ1-3
cdr3_length: 15

cdr3_aa: CATSDPSGRAISGSYNEQFF
cdr3_nt: TGTGCCACCAGTGACCCGAGCGGGAGGGCCATATCGGGCTCCTACAATGAGCAGTTCTTC
clone_size: -
d_call: TRBD2
v_call: TRBV24-1
j_call: TRBJ2-1
cdr3_length: 20

cdr3_aa: CASSGRGRNGYTF
cdr3_nt: TGTGCCAGCAGTGGCCGGGGGCGCAATGGCTACACCTTC
clone_size: -
d_call: -
v_call: TRBV2
j_call: TRBJ1-2
cdr3_length: 13

cdr3_aa: CASSVGGGTKNIQYF
cdr3_nt: TGTGCCAGCAGCGTAGGCGGGGGGACCAAAAACATTCAGTACTTC
clone_size: -
d_call: TRBD2
v_call: TRBV9
j_call: TRBJ2-4
cdr3_length: 15

cdr3_aa: CASSRTGGGLEQYF
cdr3_nt: TGTGCCAGCAGCCGCACAGGGGGGGGGCTGGAGCAGTACTTC
clone_size: -
d_call: -
v_call: TRBV27
j_call: TRBJ2-7
cdr3_length: 14

cdr3_aa: CASSRGQGASGANVLTF
cdr3_nt: TGCGCCAGCAGTCGGGGACAGGGGGCCTCTGGGGCCAACGTCCTGACTTTC
clone_size: -
d_call: TRBD1
v_call: TRBV23-1
j_call: TRBJ2-6
cdr3_length: 17

cdr3_aa: CASSQGEGASSYEQYF
cdr3_nt: TGCGCCAGCAGCCAAGGGGAGGGGGCAAGCTCCTACGAGCAGTACTTC
clone_size: -
d_call: -
v_call: TRBV4-3
j_call: TRBJ2-7
cdr3_length: 16

cdr3_aa: CASSFGGYEQYF
cdr3_nt: TGTGCCAGCAGCTTCGGGGGCTACGAGCAGTACTTC
clone_size: -
d_call: -
v_call: TRBV5-6
j_call: TRBJ2-7
cdr3_length: 12

cdr3_aa: CASSLGGLAGGPTQEQYF
cdr3_nt: TGTGCCAGCAGCTTGGGAGGTCTAGCGGGAGGGCCGACCCAAGAGCAGTACTTC
clone_size: -
d_call: TRBD2
v_call: TRBV5-4
j_call: TRBJ2-7
cdr3_length: 18

cdr3_aa: CASSFQGGSPYEQYF
cdr3_nt: TGTGCCAGCAGCTTCCAGGGAGGGTCTCCCTACGAGCAGTACTTC
clone_size: -
d_call: TRBD2
v_call: TRBV9
j_call: TRBJ2-7
cdr3_length: 15

cdr3_aa: CASSLFGGSHEQYF
cdr3_nt: TGTGCCAGCAGCTTGTTTGGGGGTTCCCACGAGCAGTACTTC
clone_size: -
d_call: -
v_call: TRBV5-6
j_call: TRBJ2-7
cdr3_length: 14

cdr3_aa: CATSRDFPQTTNEKLFF
cdr3_nt: TGTGCCACCAGCAGAGATTTTCCCCAGACAACTAATGAAAAACTGTTTTTT
clone_size: -
d_call: -
v_call: TRBV15
j_call: TRBJ1-4
cdr3_length: 17

cdr3_aa: CASSGGLHYNEQFF
cdr3_nt: TGCGCCAGCAGCGGGGGACTACATTACAATGAGCAGTTCTTC
clone_size: few
d_call: TRBD2
v_call: TRBV10-2
j_call: TRBJ2-1
cdr3_length: 14

cdr3_aa: CASSRTPDLLAKNIQYF
cdr3_nt: TGTGCCAGCAGTCGCACCCCCGACCTACTAGCCAAAAACATTCAGTACTTC
clone_size: -
d_call: -
v_call: TRBV6-2/TRBV6-3
j_call: TRBJ2-4
cdr3_length: 17

cdr3_aa: CASSLVVPSGYNEQFF
cdr3_nt: TGTGCCAGCAGCCTGGTCGTCCCTAGCGGGTACAATGAGCAGTTCTTC
clone_size: -
d_call: TRBD2
v_call: TRBV7-2
j_call: TRBJ2-1
cdr3_length: 16

cdr3_aa: CASSMGLAEETQYF
cdr3_nt: TGTGCCAGTAGTATGGGACTAGCGGAAGAGACCCAGTACTTC
clone_size: -
d_call: TRBD2
v_call: TRBV19
j_call: TRBJ2-5
cdr3_length: 14

cdr3_aa: CASSPITDRPGLSIGYTF
cdr3_nt: TGTGCCAGCAGCCCCATAACCGACCGACCGGGACTCTCTATAGGCTACACCTTC
clone_size: -
d_call: -
v_call: TRBV3-1/TRBV3-2
j_call: TRBJ1-2
cdr3_length: 18

cdr3_aa: CASNGHNQETQYF
cdr3_nt: TGTGCCAGCAATGGTCACAACCAAGAGACCCAGTACTTC
clone_size: once
d_call: -
v_call: TRBV28
j_call: TRBJ2-5
cdr3_length: 13

cdr3_aa: CASSIPPGPWETQYF
cdr3_nt: TGTGCCAGCAGCATCCCCCCGGGCCCGTGGGAGACCCAGTACTTC
clone_size: -
d_call: -
v_call: TRBV21-1
j_call: TRBJ2-5
cdr3_length: 15

cdr3_aa: CASSVTSGGGRDTQYF
cdr3_nt: TGCGCCAGCAGCGTAACTAGCGGGGGAGGTCGAGATACGCAGTATTTT
clone_size: -
d_call: TRBD2
v_call: TRBV5-1
j_call: TRBJ2-3
cdr3_length: 16

cdr3_aa: CASSHSEETQYF
cdr3_nt: TGTGCCAGCAGCCATTCAGAAGAGACCCAGTACTTC
clone_size: -
d_call: -
v_call: TRBV3-1/TRBV3-2
j_call: TRBJ2-5
cdr3_length: 12

cdr3_aa: CASSQAEDPNTIYF
cdr3_nt: TGCGCCAGCAGTCAAGCGGAAGACCCAAACACCATATATTTT
clone_size: -
d_call: -
v_call: TRBV23-1
j_call: TRBJ1-3
cdr3_length: 14

cdr3_aa: CASSQVSGGLWGTYNEQFF
cdr3_nt: TGTGCCAGCAGCCAAGTTTCAGGGGGCTTGTGGGGAACCTACAATGAGCAGTTCTTC
clone_size: few
d_call: TRBD1
v_call: TRBV14
j_call: TRBJ2-1
cdr3_length: 19

cdr3_aa: CASSQDGIVNTEAFF
cdr3_nt: TGTGCCAGCAGCCAAGACGGGATCGTGAACACTGAAGCTTTCTTT
clone_size: -
d_call: -
v_call: TRBV4-2
j_call: TRBJ1-1
cdr3_length: 15

cdr3_aa: CSASRAGNGYTF
cdr3_nt: TGCAGTGCTAGTAGGGCGGGGAATGGCTACACCTTC
clone_size: -
d_call: -
v_call: TRBV20-1
j_call: TRBJ1-2
cdr3_length: 12

cdr3_aa: CASSETGQGVTFF
cdr3_nt: TGTGCCAGCAGTGAAACGGGACAGGGAGTTACTTTCTTT
clone_size: -
d_call: TRBD1
v_call: TRBV25-1
j_call: TRBJ1-1
cdr3_length: 13

cdr3_aa: CASSHPGLAGGPGQETQYF
cdr3_nt: TGCGCCAGCAGCCATCCCGGACTAGCGGGGGGGCCGGGTCAGGAGACCCAGTACTTC
clone_size: -
d_call: TRBD2
v_call: TRBV4-1
j_call: TRBJ2-5
cdr3_length: 19

cdr3_aa: CATSWGVRPGSEQFF
cdr3_nt: TGTGCCACGAGCTGGGGGGTCCGGCCGGGCTCTGAGCAGTTCTTC
clone_size: -
d_call: -
v_call: TRBV7-2
j_call: TRBJ2-1
cdr3_length: 15